This paragraph reports one T cell receptor (beta chain). Its antigen is undetermined. TCRdb keeps only in-frame clones here, not all; method: immunoSEQ multiplex PCR. The top ten clones hold about 4% of a sample with roughly 40,000 clones, 90% to 95% of them seen once. Trimming removed 2 bases at V and 1 base at J, with 12 bases between. The CDR3 consists of 16 residues. Germline assignment: CDR1 MNHNS and CDR2 SASEGT. These data are taken from a study of graft-versus-host responses after intestinal transplantation. Study-wide points: Researchers found GvH clones in recipient marrow, and some showed up first in ileum or blood. Early post-transplant HvG declines were associated with peak circulating GvH clone levels.

The TCR comes from a human patient who received an intestinal transplant, so some T cells may come from the graft donor. The chain uses TRBV6-1 and TRBJ2-1; D possibly corresponds to TRBD1 (6 bases). Material: PBMCs, obtained less than 750 days after intestinal transplantation. The CDR3 nucleotides read TGTGCCAGCAGTGAATGGGCAGGGGATTCCTACAATGAGCAGTTCTTC. Amino acids: CASSEWAGDSYNEQFF.